A selection of T cell receptor beta chains follows, all from one sample in a study of cytomegalovirus exposure and HLA in healthy donors. TCRdb keeps only in-frame clones here, not all; method: immunoSEQ multiplex PCR. The table shows 150,000 to 200,000 clones, with around 80% occurring only once. Input material: PBMCs. Receptors originate from a man younger than 30 in good health and CMV-seronegative. CDR3s include the opening cysteine and the closing phenylalanine or tryptophan. The order of the fields is V gene, D gene, J gene, clone size, CDR3 protein, CDR3 DNA. A D gene is named only where the DNA matches it firmly. A row's size may be missing; if present it is once, few, many or a size class.

v_gene: TRBV7-9
d_gene: TRBD1
j_gene: TRBJ2-5
abundance: NA
CDR3aa: CASRKQGLGETQYF
CDR3nt: TGTGCCAGCAGAAAACAGGGGTTGGGGGAGACCCAGTACTTC

v_gene: TRBV19
d_gene: TRBD1
j_gene: TRBJ2-7
abundance: NA
CDR3aa: CASSGPGQGFREQYF
CDR3nt: TGTGCCAGTAGCGGACCGGGACAGGGGTTCCGCGAGCAGTACTTC

v_gene: TRBV4-2
d_gene: TRBD2
j_gene: TRBJ2-3
abundance: NA
CDR3aa: CASSPTRRESYGSTDTQYF
CDR3nt: TGTGCCAGCAGCCCGACGCGGCGGGAGTCATATGGGAGCACAGATACGCAGTATTTT

v_gene: TRBV28
d_gene: TRBD1
j_gene: TRBJ1-5
abundance: NA
CDR3aa: CASTHGGNRGNQPQHF
CDR3nt: TGTGCCAGCACTCACGGGGGAAACAGGGGTAATCAGCCCCAGCATTTT

v_gene: TRBV30
d_gene: TRBD2
j_gene: TRBJ2-2
abundance: NA
CDR3aa: CAWSVREAGELFF
CDR3nt: TGTGCCTGGAGTGTCCGGGAGGCCGGGGAGCTGTTTTTT

v_gene: TRBV11-3
d_gene: NA
j_gene: TRBJ2-7
abundance: NA
CDR3aa: CASSFTGLASYEQYF
CDR3nt: TGTGCCAGCAGCTTCACAGGGTTGGCTAGCTACGAGCAGTACTTC

v_gene: TRBV25-1
d_gene: TRBD1
j_gene: TRBJ2-5
abundance: NA
CDR3aa: CASSELGGQGETQYF
CDR3nt: TGTGCCAGCAGTGAATTAGGGGGACAGGGGGAGACCCAGTACTTC

v_gene: TRBV10-3
d_gene: NA
j_gene: TRBJ2-7
abundance: NA
CDR3aa: CANQPPPASWLYEQYF
CDR3nt: TGTGCCAACCAACCCCCCCCCGCTAGTTGGCTCTACGAGCAGTACTTC

v_gene: TRBV19
d_gene: TRBD1
j_gene: TRBJ1-4
abundance: NA
CDR3aa: CASSTGQLTNEKLFF
CDR3nt: TGTGCCAGTAGTACGGGACAGTTAACTAATGAAAAACTGTTTTTT

v_gene: TRBV7-2
d_gene: NA
j_gene: TRBJ1-4
abundance: few
CDR3aa: CASSLQVRQGNEKLFF
CDR3nt: TGTGCCAGCAGCCTCCAAGTCAGGCAGGGTAATGAAAAACTGTTTTTT

v_gene: TRBV9
d_gene: NA
j_gene: TRBJ2-1
abundance: NA
CDR3aa: CASSARKGRETSYNEQFF
CDR3nt: TGTGCCAGCAGCGCCCGAAAGGGGCGGGAAACCTCCTACAATGAGCAGTTCTTC

v_gene: TRBV9
d_gene: NA
j_gene: TRBJ2-7
abundance: NA
CDR3aa: CASSVGQAWAKEEQYF
CDR3nt: TGTGCCAGCAGCGTAGGTCAGGCTTGGGCCAAGGAAGAGCAGTACTTC

v_gene: TRBV2
d_gene: NA
j_gene: TRBJ1-6
abundance: NA
CDR3aa: CASSEPTGMNSPLHF
CDR3nt: TGTGCCAGCAGTGAACCCACAGGGATGAATTCACCCCTCCACTTT

v_gene: TRBV27
d_gene: TRBD2
j_gene: TRBJ2-2
abundance: NA
CDR3aa: CASRRTSNGELFF
CDR3nt: TGTGCCAGCAGACGGACTAGCAACGGGGAGCTGTTTTTT

v_gene: TRBV25-1
d_gene: TRBD2
j_gene: TRBJ2-5
abundance: NA
CDR3aa: CASSRGASGRRGETQYF
CDR3nt: TGTGCCAGCAGTCGAGGGGCTAGCGGGAGGAGAGGGGAGACCCAGTACTTC

v_gene: TRBV5-5
d_gene: NA
j_gene: TRBJ1-3
abundance: NA
CDR3aa: CASSLGLRTVVDTIYF
CDR3nt: TGTGCCAGCAGCTTGGGGCTACGGACAGTCGTAGACACCATATATTTT

v_gene: TRBV4-3
d_gene: TRBD1
j_gene: TRBJ2-1
abundance: few
CDR3aa: CASSQDSGQGNEQFF
CDR3nt: TGCGCCAGCAGCCAAGATTCTGGACAGGGCAATGAGCAGTTCTTC